This passage covers 20 T cell receptor beta chains from one sample sequenced in a study of shared clonotypes between healthy human individuals. Libraries were prepared by immunoSEQ multiplex PCR; TCRdb keeps only in-frame clonotypes and omits some of them. This repertoire shows roughly 450,000 clones, 79% found once; its top ten account for 10% to 15%. Sequenced input: PBMCs. These receptors came from a woman aged 35 to 49 in good health. Some clones in this sample may be carry-over from other donors' samples.

This chain links TRBV5-1 with TRBJ2-1; TRBD2 is a possible D gene (6 bases). V was pared by 1 base and J by 5 bases, with 19 bases between. The germline V gene has CDR1 SGHRS and CDR2 YFSETQ. The CDR3 extends over 17 amino acids. The CDR3 DNA reads TGCGCCAGCAGCTTGCCTAGCGACAAAAGTGGCCACAATGAGCAGTTCTTC. It translates to CASSLPSDKSGHNEQFF.

The chain recombines TRBV18 with TRBJ1-3; tentatively, D is TRBD1 (6 bases). V gave up 2 bases and J gave up 0 bases, with 14 bases separating them. Germline assignment: CDR1 KGHSH and CDR2 LQKENI. CDR3 length: 17 amino acids. The CDR3 protein is CASSPTGDRPSGNTIYF. The CDR3 DNA sequence: TGTGCCAGCTCACCAACGGGCGACAGGCCCTCTGGAAACACCATATATTTT.

This clone was observed a single time. The V and J genes are TRBV5-6 and TRBJ2-5, with 8 bases fitting TRBD1. The CDR3 consists of 17 residues. Per the germline V gene, CDR1 is SGHDT and CDR2 is YYEEEE. The junction had 13 bases not matched to a gene; V was cut back by 0 bases and J by 6 bases. CDR3 protein: CASSLGPSGQGAKTQYF. The CDR3 DNA sequence: TGTGCCAGCAGCTTGGGGCCGTCGGGGCAGGGGGCGAAGACCCAGTACTTC.

The gene calls are TRBV4-2 and TRBJ1-5, with TRBD1 matching 7 bases. Germline V gene data show CDR1 as LGHNA and CDR2 as YNFKEQ. V dropped 3 bases and J dropped 8; count of bases not matched to a gene: 7. The CDR3 sequence is 14 residues long. As DNA, the CDR3 is TGTGCCAGCAGCCAGGGGCCAGGGGGGGAGCCCCAGCATTTT. It yields the protein CASSQGPGGEPQHF.

This chain connects TRBV9 to TRBJ1-2; weak D call: TRBD1 (6 bases). V lost 3 bases, J lost 4 bases, and 13 bases lay in between. This CDR3 has 14 residues. Germline CDR1 and CDR2: SGDLS and YYNGEE. CDR3 protein: CASSEGQVSYGYTF. The CDR3 bases are TGTGCCAGCAGCGAGGGACAAGTCAGCTATGGCTACACCTTC.

This chain uses TRBV28 with TRBJ1-3, with 9 nucleotides matching TRBD1. The CDR3 consists of 15 residues. Germline lookup yields CDR1 MDHEN and CDR2 SYDVKM. The V and J ends lost 3 bases and 4 bases, in that order; junction bases with no gene match: 4. CDR3 sequence: CASSFRTGAGNTIYF. The CDR3 DNA sequence: TGTGCCAGCAGTTTTAGGACAGGGGCGGGAAACACCATATATTTT.

The rearrangement links TRBV7-9 to TRBJ2-7; D might be TRBD1 (5 bases). There are 12 residues in the CDR3. V gave up 5 bases and J gave up 5 bases, with 10 bases separating them. The germline CDR1 and CDR2 sequences are SEHNR and FQNEAQ (reference sequence). The CDR3 is CASSVDRDEQYF. The CDR3 DNA reads TGTGCCAGCAGCGTAGACAGAGACGAGCAGTACTTC.

This clone was recorded a few times. The chain employs TRBV7-3 and TRBJ2-1, with D hard to call. Trimming took off 1 base at V and 6 bases at J, with 10 bases between the two ends. The CDR3 covers 14 residues. Germline assignment: CDR1 SGHTA and CDR2 FQGTGA. The CDR3, as DNA: TGTGCCAGCAGCTTAATGTCGTCCAGCAATGAGCAGTTCTTC. Its translation: CASSLMSSSNEQFF.

This chain connects TRBV6-5 to TRBJ2-7, with D perhaps matching TRBD1 or TRBD2 (5 bases each). Germline V CDR1 and CDR2: MNHEY, SVGAGI. Trimming pared 6 bases from V and 3 bases from J, leaving 18 bases between. The CDR3 sequence is 15 residues long. CDR3 in DNA: TGTGCCAGCAGGCAGGGACCGATAGGTGACTACGAGCAGTACTTC. It translates to CASRQGPIGDYEQYF.

This clone was picked up many times. The V gene is TRBV7-8, the J gene TRBJ1-2, with 9 bases identical to TRBD1. The V segment lost 5 bases and the J segment 4 bases; nucleotides outside the gene matches: 5. The CDR3 runs to 14 residues. Germline lookup yields CDR1 SGHVS and CDR2 FQNEAQ. This chain's CDR3 is CASSPDRGGYGYTF. CDR3 in DNA: TGTGCCAGCAGCCCGGACAGGGGAGGCTATGGCTACACCTTC.

The chain joins TRBV11-2 to TRBJ1-5; no clear D gene. Trimming removed 8 bases from V and 1 base from J, with 6 bases in between. Germline CDR1 and CDR2: SGHAT and FQNNGV. The CDR3 covers 12 residues. The CDR3 spells CASGRSNQPQHF. Written as DNA, the CDR3 is TGTGCCAGCGGGCGGAGCAATCAGCCCCAGCATTTT.

This clone was counted a few times. The chain links TRBV7-8 to TRBJ1-5, with D tentatively TRBD1 (6 bases). V was pared by 5 bases and J by 7 bases, with 12 bases between. Germline V lookup: CDR1 SGHVS, CDR2 FQNEAQ. This CDR3 has 13 amino acids. CDR3 amino acids: CASSAGGGQPQHF. The CDR3 nucleotides read TGTGCCAGCAGCGCGGGAGGGGGGCAGCCCCAGCATTTT.

The V call is TRBV5-1, the J call TRBJ2-7; D unclear. The CDR3 runs to 13 residues. The V gene's germline CDR1 is SGHRS and CDR2 YFSETQ. V shed 0 bases and J shed 2 bases, with 6 bases lying between them. CDR3 residues: CASSLAGTYEQYF. CDR3 in DNA: TGCGCCAGCAGCTTGGCGGGCACCTACGAGCAGTACTTC. Based on the CDR3 plus reference TRBV5-1 and TRBJ2-7, the full variable domain is KAGVTQTPRYLIKTRGQQVTLSCSPISGHRSVSWYQQTPGQGLQFLFEYFSETQRNKGNFPGRFSGRQFSNSRSEMNVSTLELGDSALYLCASSLAGTYEQYFGPGTRLTVT.

J is TRBJ2-7 and V is TRBV19; D might be TRBD2 (6 bases). The CDR3 spans 14 residues. Germline CDR1 and CDR2: LNHDA and SQIVND (reference sequence). V gave up 5 bases and J gave up 0 bases, with 11 bases separating them. CDR3: CASSPRESSYEQYF. Written as DNA, the CDR3 is TGTGCCAGTAGTCCCCGGGAGAGCTCCTACGAGCAGTACTTC.

The V gene is TRBV15, the J gene TRBJ2-1; TRBD2 agrees at 9 bases. V was pared by 7 bases and J by 4 bases, with 8 bases of the junction left unmatched. Germline lookup yields CDR1 LNHNV and CDR2 YYDKDF (reference sequence). CDR3 length: 15 amino acids. The CDR3 DNA follows: TGTGCCACCAAGCCGGGGCGGGAGGGTTACAATGAGCAGTTCTTC. Translating gives CATKPGREGYNEQFF.

V and J are TRBV6-5 and TRBJ2-1; D gene ambiguous. The germline V gene encodes CDR1 MNHEY and CDR2 SVGAGI. The CDR3 is made up of 16 amino acids. Between the trimmed V and J ends, which lost 2 bases and 0 bases, there was a span of 11 bases. The DNA for the CDR3 is TGTGCCAGCAGTTACCAGTACTTTAGCTCCTACAATGAGCAGTTCTTC. Residues: CASSYQYFSSYNEQFF.

The rearrangement links TRBV5-1 to TRBJ2-6; tentative D call: TRBD2 (6 bases). CDR1 SGHRS and CDR2 YFSETQ come from the germline V gene. CDR3 length: 17 residues. The V gene lost 4 bases and the J gene lost 4 bases, with 18 bases spanning the gap. CDR3: CASSSSTSNLGANVLTF. The CDR3 DNA reads TGCGCCAGCAGCAGCTCAACTAGCAACCTCGGGGCCAACGTCCTGACTTTC.

The genes are TRBV21-1 and TRBJ1-2. TRBV21-1 is a pseudogene locus. The CDR3 totals 16 residues. CDR3 in DNA: TGTGCCAGCAGCAAAGGGGACGGCCCCCAAGACTATGGCTACACCTTC. It specifies CASSKGDGPQDYGYTF.

J is TRBJ2-5 and V is TRBV5-6; D is perhaps TRBD2 (6 bases). Germline-derived CDR1 and CDR2 are SGHDT and YYEEEE. V dropped 1 base and J dropped 5 bases, with 12 bases sitting between them. This CDR3 has 14 amino acids. The CDR3 here is CASSLWGRLETQYF. DNA for the CDR3: TGTGCCAGCAGCTTGTGGGGGAGGCTGGAGACCCAGTACTTC.

This chain links TRBV23-1 with TRBJ2-5, with 7 bases that match TRBD1. TRBV23-1 is identified as an open reading frame with a role that is uncertain. Losses at the gene ends were 1 base for V and 3 bases for J; bases not matched to a gene: 5. The CDR3 is 15 amino acids. The CDR3 sequence is CASSQLKGGEETQYF. The CDR3 bases are TGCGCCAGCAGTCAATTAAAAGGGGGCGAAGAGACCCAGTACTTC.